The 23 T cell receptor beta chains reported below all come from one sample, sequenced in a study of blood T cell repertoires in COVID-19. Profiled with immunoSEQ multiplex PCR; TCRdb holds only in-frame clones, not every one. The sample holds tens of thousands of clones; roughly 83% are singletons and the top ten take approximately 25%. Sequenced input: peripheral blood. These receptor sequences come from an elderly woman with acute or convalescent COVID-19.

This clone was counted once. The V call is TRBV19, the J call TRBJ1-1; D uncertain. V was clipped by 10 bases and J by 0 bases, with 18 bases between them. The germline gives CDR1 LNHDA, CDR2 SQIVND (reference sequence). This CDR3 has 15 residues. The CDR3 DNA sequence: TGTGCCACCTGGAGTAGGACTATCCTGAACACTGAAGCTTTCTTT. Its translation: CATWSRTILNTEAFF. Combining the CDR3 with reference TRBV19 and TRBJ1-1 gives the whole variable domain DGGITQSPKYLFRKEGQNVTLSCEQNLNHDAMYWYRQDPGQGLRLIYYSQIVNDFQKGDIAEGYSVSREKKESFPLTVTSAQKNPTAFYLCATWSRTILNTEAFFGQGTRLTVV.

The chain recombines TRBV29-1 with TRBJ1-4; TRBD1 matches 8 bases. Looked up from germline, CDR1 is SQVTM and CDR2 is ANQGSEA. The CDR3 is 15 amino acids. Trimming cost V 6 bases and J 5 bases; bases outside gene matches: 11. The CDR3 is CSVPGQGALNEKLFF. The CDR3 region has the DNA TGCAGCGTCCCCGGGCAGGGGGCTTTAAATGAAAAACTGTTTTTT.

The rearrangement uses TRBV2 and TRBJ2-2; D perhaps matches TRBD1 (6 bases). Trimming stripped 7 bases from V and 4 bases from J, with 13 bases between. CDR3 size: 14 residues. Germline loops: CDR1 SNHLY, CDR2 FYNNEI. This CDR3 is CASKTDSRTGELFF. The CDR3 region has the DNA TGTGCCAGCAAAACGGACAGCCGCACCGGGGAGCTGTTTTTT.

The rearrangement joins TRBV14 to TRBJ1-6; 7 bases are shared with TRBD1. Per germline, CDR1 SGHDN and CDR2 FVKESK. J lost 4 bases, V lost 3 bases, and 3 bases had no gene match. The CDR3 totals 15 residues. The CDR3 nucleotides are TGTGCCAGCAGCCAGTTGGGACAGTATAATTCACCCCTCCACTTT. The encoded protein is CASSQLGQYNSPLHF.

The CDR3 DNA reads as TGTGCCATCAGTGAAAAGCGCCAAGAGACCCAGTACTTC. Protein product: CAISEKRQETQYF. V and J are TRBV10-3 and TRBJ2-5; D unresolved. Germline V CDR1 and CDR2: ENHRY, SYGVKD. V lost 3 bases and J lost 1, with 6 bases in between. The CDR3 spans 13 residues.

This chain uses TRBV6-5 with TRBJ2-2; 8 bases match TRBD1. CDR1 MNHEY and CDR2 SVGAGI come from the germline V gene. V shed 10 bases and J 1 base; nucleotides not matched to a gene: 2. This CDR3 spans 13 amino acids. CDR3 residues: CATDRGNTGELFF. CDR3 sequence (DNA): TGTGCCACCGACAGGGGGAACACCGGGGAGCTGTTTTTT.

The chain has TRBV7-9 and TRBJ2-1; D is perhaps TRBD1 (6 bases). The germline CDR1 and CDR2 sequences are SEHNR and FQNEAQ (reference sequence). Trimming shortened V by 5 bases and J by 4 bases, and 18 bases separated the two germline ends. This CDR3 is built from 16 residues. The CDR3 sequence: CASSPLRGTPYNEQFF. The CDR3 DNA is TGTGCCAGCAGCCCGCTCAGGGGTACACCTTACAATGAGCAGTTCTTC.

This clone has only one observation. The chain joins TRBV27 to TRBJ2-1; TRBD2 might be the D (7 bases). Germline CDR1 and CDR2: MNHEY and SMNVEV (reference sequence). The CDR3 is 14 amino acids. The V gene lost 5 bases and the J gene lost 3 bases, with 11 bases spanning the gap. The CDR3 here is CASSRGGVYNEQFF. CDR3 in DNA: TGTGCCAGCAGTAGGGGGGGAGTCTACAATGAGCAGTTCTTC.

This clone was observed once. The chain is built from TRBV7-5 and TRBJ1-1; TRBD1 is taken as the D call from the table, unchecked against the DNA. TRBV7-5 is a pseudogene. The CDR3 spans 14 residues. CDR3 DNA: TGTGCCAGAATAGGGGTTTGTTGTGACACTGAAGCTTTCTTT. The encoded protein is CARIGVCCDTEAFF.

The CDR3 DNA is TGCGCCAGCAGCTTGATGGGGGACAGATACACTAGCACAGATACGCAGTATTTT. This sequence encodes CASSLMGDRYTSTDTQYF. This chain connects TRBV5-1 to TRBJ2-3; TRBD1 agrees at 7 bases. V lost 1 base, J lost 0 bases, and 11 bases stayed unmatched. CDR1 and CDR2 (germline): SGHRS, YFSETQ. The length of the CDR3 is 18 residues.

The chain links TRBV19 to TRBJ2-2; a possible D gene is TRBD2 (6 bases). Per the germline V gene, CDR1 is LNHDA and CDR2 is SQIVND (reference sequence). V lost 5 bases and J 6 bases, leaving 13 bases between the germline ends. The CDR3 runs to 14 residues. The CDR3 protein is CASSGGMVSGELFF. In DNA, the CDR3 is TGTGCCAGTAGTGGAGGGATGGTTTCCGGGGAGCTGTTTTTT.

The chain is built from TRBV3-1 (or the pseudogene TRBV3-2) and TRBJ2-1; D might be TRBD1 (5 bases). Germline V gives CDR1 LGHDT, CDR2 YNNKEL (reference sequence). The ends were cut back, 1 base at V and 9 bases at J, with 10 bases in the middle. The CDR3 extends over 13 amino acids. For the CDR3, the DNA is TGTGCCAGCAGCCAAGGTAGGGGCGGTGAGCAGTTCTTC. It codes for CASSQGRGGEQFF.

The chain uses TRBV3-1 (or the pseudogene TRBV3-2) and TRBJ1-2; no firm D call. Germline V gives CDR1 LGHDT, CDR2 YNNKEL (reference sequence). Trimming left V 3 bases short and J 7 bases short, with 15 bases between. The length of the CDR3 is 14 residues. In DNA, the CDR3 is TGTGCCAGCAGCCATGGGAGTCCGGGCTCTGGCTACACCTTC. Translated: CASSHGSPGSGYTF.

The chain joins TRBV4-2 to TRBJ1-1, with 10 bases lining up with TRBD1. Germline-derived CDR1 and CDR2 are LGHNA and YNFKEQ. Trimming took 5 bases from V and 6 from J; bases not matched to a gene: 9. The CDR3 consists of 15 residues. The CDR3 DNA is TGTGCCAGCAGCATGAAGACAGGGGGCAGTTCTGAAGCTTTCTTT. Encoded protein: CASSMKTGGSSEAFF.

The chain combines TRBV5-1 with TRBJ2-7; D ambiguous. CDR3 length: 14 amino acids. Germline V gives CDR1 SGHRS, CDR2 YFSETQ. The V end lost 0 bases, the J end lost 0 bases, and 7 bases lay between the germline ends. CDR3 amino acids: CASSLVAGSYEQYV. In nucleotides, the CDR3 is TGCGCCAGCAGCTTGGTGGCAGGCTCCTACGAGCAGTACGTC.

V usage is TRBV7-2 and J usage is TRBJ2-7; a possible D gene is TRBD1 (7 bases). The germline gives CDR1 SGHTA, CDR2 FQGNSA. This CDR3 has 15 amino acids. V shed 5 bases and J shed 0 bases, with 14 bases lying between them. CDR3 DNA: TGTGCCAGCAGCGCAGGGGGGACGGTCTCCTACGAGCAGTACTTC. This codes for CASSAGGTVSYEQYF.

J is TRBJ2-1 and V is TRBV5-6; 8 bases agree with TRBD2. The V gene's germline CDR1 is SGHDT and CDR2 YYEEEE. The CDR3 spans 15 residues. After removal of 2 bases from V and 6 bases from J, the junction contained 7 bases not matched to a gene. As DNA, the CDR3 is TGTGCCAGCAGCTTCGTTAGCGGGATGGTCAATGAGCAGTTCTTC. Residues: CASSFVSGMVNEQFF. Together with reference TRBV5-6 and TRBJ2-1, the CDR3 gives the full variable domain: DAGVTQSPTHLIKTRGQQVTLRCSPKSGHDTVSWYQQALGQGPQFIFQYYEEEERQRGNFPDRFSGHQFPNYSSELNVNALLLGDSALYLCASSFVSGMVNEQFFGPGTRLTVL.

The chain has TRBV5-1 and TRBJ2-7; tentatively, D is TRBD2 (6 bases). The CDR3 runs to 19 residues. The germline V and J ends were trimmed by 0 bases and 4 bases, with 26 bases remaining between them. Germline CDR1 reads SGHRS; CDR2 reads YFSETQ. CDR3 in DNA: TGCGCCAGCAGCTTGGCCGAGGCCAGGGACTTAGAGAACCATTACGAGCAGTACGTC. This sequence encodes CASSLAEARDLENHYEQYV.

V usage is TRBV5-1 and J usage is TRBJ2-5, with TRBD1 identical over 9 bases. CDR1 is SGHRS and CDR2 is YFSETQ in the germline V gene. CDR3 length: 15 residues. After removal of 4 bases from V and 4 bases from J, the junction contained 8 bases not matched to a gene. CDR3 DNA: TGCGCCAGCAGCCCCGGGACAGGGAATTTAGAGACCCAGTACTTC. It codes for CASSPGTGNLETQYF.

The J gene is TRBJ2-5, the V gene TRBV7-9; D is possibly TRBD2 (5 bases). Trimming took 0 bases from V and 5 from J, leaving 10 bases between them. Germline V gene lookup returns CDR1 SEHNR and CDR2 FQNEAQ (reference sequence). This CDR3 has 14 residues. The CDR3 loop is CASSLAGIRETQYF. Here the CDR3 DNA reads TGTGCCAGCAGCTTAGCCGGGATCAGGGAGACCCAGTACTTC.

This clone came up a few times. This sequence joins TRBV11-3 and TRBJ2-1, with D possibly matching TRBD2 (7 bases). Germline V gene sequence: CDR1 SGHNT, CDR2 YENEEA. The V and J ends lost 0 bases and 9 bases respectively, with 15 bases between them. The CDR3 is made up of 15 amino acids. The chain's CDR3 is CASSLDQRGAGEQFF. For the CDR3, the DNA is TGTGCCAGCAGCTTAGATCAACGGGGGGCGGGTGAGCAGTTCTTC. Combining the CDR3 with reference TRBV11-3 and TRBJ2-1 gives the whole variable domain EAGVVQSPRYKIIEKKQPVAFWCNPISGHNTLYWYLQNLGQGPELLIRYENEEAVDDSQLPKDRFSAERLKGVDSTLKIQPAELGDSAVYLCASSLDQRGAGEQFFGPGTRLTVL.

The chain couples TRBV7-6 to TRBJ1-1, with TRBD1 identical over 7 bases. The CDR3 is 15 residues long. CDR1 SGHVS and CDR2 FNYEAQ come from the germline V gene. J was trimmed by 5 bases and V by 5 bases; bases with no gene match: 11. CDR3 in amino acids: CASSADTGVRTEAFF. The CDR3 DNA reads TGTGCCAGCAGCGCTGACACAGGGGTGAGGACTGAAGCTTTCTTT.

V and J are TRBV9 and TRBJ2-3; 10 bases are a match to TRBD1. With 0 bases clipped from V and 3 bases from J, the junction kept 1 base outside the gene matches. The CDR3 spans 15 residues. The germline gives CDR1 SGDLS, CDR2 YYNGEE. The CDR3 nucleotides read TGTGCCAGCAGCGTAGGACAGGGGGCAACAGATACGCAGTATTTT. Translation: CASSVGQGATDTQYF.